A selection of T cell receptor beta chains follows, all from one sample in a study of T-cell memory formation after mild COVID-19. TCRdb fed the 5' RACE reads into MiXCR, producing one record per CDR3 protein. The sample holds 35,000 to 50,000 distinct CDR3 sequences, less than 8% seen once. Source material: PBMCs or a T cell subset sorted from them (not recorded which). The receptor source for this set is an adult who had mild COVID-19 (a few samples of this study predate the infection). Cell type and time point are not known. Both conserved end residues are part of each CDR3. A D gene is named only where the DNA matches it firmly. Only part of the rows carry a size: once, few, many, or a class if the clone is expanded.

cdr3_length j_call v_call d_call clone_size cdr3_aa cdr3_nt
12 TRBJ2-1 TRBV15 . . CATSEQGNEQFF TGTGCCACCAGCGAACAGGGAAATGAGCAGTTCTTC
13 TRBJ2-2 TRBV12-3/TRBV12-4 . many CASRRTEDGELFF TGTGCCAGCAGAAGGACAGAGGACGGGGAGCTGTTTTTT
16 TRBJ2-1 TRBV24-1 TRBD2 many CATSDPGTSGYNEQFF TGTGCCACCAGTGACCCTGGGACTAGCGGGTACAATGAGCAGTTCTTC
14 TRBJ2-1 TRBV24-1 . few CATQRDNSYNEQFF TGTGCCACCCAGCGGGACAACTCCTACAATGAGCAGTTCTTC
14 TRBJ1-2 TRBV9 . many CASSGLEGIYGYTF TGTGCCAGCAGCGGCCTAGAGGGAATCTATGGCTACACCTTC
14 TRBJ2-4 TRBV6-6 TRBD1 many CASSYLQGKNIQYF TGTGCCAGCAGTTACCTACAGGGGAAGAACATTCAGTACTTC
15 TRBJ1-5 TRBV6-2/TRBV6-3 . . CASSYRGSNNQPQHF TGTGCCAGCAGTTACAGGGGATCGAACAATCAGCCCCAGCATTTT
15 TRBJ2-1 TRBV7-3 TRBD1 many CASSLLPGGYNEQFF TGTGCCAGCAGCTTACTCCCAGGGGGTTACAATGAGCAGTTCTTC
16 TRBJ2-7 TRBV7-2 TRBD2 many CASSPPPGGGGYEQYF TGTGCCAGCAGCCCTCCGCCGGGGGGGGGAGGATACGAGCAGTACTTC
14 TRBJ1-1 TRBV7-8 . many CASSLEQGRTEAFF TGTGCCAGCAGCTTAGAGCAGGGGCGGACTGAAGCTTTCTTT
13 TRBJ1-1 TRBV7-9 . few CASSLALSTEAFF TGTGCCAGCAGCTTAGCGCTGTCCACTGAAGCTTTCTTT
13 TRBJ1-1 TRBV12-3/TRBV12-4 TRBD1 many CASSPDRRAEAFF TGTGCCAGCAGTCCGGACAGGAGAGCTGAAGCTTTCTTT
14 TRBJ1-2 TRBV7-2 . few CASSRHRDPRGYTF TGTGCCAGCAGCCGGCACCGGGACCCCCGGGGCTACACCTTC
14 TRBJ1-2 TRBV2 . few CASSEVNGGRGYTF TGTGCCAGCAGTGAAGTGAACGGGGGCAGGGGCTACACCTTC
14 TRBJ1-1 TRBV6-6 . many CASSLGGGLTEAFF TGTGCCAGCAGCCTCGGTGGGGGCCTCACTGAAGCTTTCTTT
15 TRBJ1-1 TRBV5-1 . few CASSGQAGVDTEAFF TGCGCCAGCTCGGGGCAGGCCGGAGTAGACACTGAAGCTTTCTTT
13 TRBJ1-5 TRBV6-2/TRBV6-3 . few CASGLTKAQPQHF TGTGCCAGCGGGTTAACGAAGGCGCAGCCCCAGCATTTT
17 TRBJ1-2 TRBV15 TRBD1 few CATSRELGGGRAYGYTF TGTGCCACCAGCAGAGAATTAGGAGGGGGCAGAGCCTATGGCTACACCTTC
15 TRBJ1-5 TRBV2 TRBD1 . CASSDEAGGNQPQHF TGTGCCAGCAGTGATGAGGCAGGGGGAAATCAGCCCCAGCATTTT
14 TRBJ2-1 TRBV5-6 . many CASSLAGSENEQFF TGTGCCAGCAGCTTGGCGGGTAGCGAAAATGAGCAGTTCTTC
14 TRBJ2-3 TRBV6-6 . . CASRSHPSTDTQYF TGTGCCAGCAGATCGCATCCTAGCACAGATACGCAGTATTTT
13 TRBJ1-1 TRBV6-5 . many CASSTELNTEAFF TGTGCCAGCAGTACGGAGTTGAACACTGAAGCTTTCTTT
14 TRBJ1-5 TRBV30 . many CAWSGLAGDQPQHF TGTGCCTGGAGCGGACTCGCAGGGGATCAGCCCCAGCATTTT
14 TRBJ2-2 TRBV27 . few CASRRDRDTGELFF TGTGCCAGCCGGCGGGACAGAGACACCGGGGAGCTGTTTTTT
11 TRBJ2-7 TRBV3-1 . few CASSQSYEQYF TGTGCCAGCAGCCAATCCTACGAGCAGTACTTC
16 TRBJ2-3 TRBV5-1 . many CASSPLRERVTDTQYF TGCGCCAGCAGCCCCCTCCGGGAGAGGGTCACAGATACGCAGTATTTT
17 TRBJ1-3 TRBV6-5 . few CASSYSSGPSSGNTIYF TGTGCCAGCAGTTACTCGTCAGGCCCGAGCTCTGGAAACACCATATATTTT
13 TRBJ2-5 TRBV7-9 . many CASSDLLLGTQYF TGTGCCAGCAGCGACCTTCTTCTAGGGACCCAGTACTTC
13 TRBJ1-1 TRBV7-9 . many CASSLQGTAEAFF TGTGCCAGCAGCCTACAGGGTACTGCTGAAGCTTTCTTT
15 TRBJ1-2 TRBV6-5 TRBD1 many CASSYTGDRGFGYTF TGTGCCAGCAGTTACACCGGGGACAGGGGGTTTGGCTACACCTTC
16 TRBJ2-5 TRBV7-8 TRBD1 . CASSSKQGVFLETQYF TGTGCCAGCAGCTCTAAACAGGGGGTTTTTTTAGAGACCCAGTACTTC
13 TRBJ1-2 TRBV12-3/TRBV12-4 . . CASSRTLGYGYTF TGTGCCAGCAGTAGGACCTTGGGTTACGGCTACACCTTC
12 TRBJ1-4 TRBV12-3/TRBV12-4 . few CASTRGREKLFF TGTGCCAGCACGAGGGGGAGAGAAAAACTGTTTTTT
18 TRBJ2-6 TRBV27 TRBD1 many CASSLRGQGFSGANVLTF TGTGCCAGCAGTTTAAGGGGACAGGGCTTCTCTGGGGCCAACGTCCTGACTTTC
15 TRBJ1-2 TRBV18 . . CASSHTTGTGYGYTF TGTGCCAGCTCACACACCACAGGGACCGGATATGGCTACACCTTC
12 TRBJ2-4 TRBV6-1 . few CASSEKLNIQYF TGTGCCAGCAGTGAAAAATTGAACATTCAGTACTTC
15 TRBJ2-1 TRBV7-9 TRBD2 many CASSLRLAGAGEQFF TGTGCCAGCAGCTTAAGACTAGCGGGAGCTGGGGAGCAGTTCTTC